This TCR beta chain was identified during a study of T cell repertoires in cytomegalovirus infection. This clonotype was seen a few times. The CDR3 totals 15 residues. Looked up from germline, CDR1 is SEHNR and CDR2 is FQNEAQ (reference sequence). With 11 bases clipped from V and 2 bases from J, the junction kept 13 bases outside the gene matches. TCRdb called the reads again in MiXCR, with one record for every CDR3 protein. The sample has more than 85,000 distinct CDR3 sequences, 23% seen once. Sequencing was done on a sample of CD8+ T cells from PBMCs. The chain uses TRBV7-9 and TRBJ1-2; 8 bases line up with TRBD1. The clonotype comes from a human donor in good health (CMV status not recorded). Some clones in this sample may be carry-over from other donors' samples. Written as DNA, the CDR3 is TGTGCCGGCACAGGGGGATCACCCACAAACTATGGCTACACCTTC. It codes for CAGTGGSPTNYGYTF.